The present T cell receptor (beta chain) was sequenced within a study of blood T cell repertoires in COVID-19. Study-level background: Some COVID-19 samples were acute and others convalescent; all came from the United States, Italy and Spain. Sources were T cells, B-cell-depleted T cells, or PBMCs; the material itself was cDNA or gDNA.

Original processing methods: Reference gene primer amplification gave nucleated cell count estimates. Profiled with immunoSEQ multiplex PCR; TCRdb holds only in-frame clones, not every one. The V and J calls and clone size are taken from that table; D and trimming were inferred from the DNA. The sample lists 250,000 or so clones, roughly nine tenths occurring once. Trimming pared 2 bases from V and 0 bases from J, leaving 15 bases between. The CDR3 spans 17 residues. CDR1 is MNHEY and CDR2 is SVGEGT in the germline V gene. Material: peripheral blood. The clonotype comes from a woman in her 40s who had recovered from COVID-19. The chain joins TRBV6-2 or TRBV6-3 to TRBJ2-3; tentatively, D is TRBD2 (6 bases). CDR3: CASSYGPRSGSTDTQYF. In DNA form, the CDR3 reads TGTGCCAGCAGTTACGGGCCGCGAAGCGGGAGCACAGATACGCAGTATTTT.